These T cell receptor beta chains were read from a single sample in a study of shared clonotypes between healthy human individuals. Using immunoSEQ multiplex PCR, the repertoire was profiled, and TCRdb retains in-frame clones only, with some absent. This sample yields about 680,000 clones, of which around two thirds are seen a single time; roughly 1.7% belongs to the top ten. The sequenced sample was memory CD4+ T cells sorted from blood. Source of these receptors: a woman younger than 45 in good health. The CDR3 runs from the conserved cysteine through the conserved F or W. The D gene is left open where the match is weak. Size tells how often a clone was seen (once, few, many) or the class of an expanded clone, and some rows leave it out.

-	TRBV5-1	TRBJ2-1	once	CASNGGGSSYNEQFF	TGCGCCAGCAATGGGGGCGGGAGCTCCTACAATGAGCAGTTCTTC
-	TRBV18	TRBJ2-7	-	CASSLRTETYEQYF	TGTGCCAGCTCACTAAGGACGGAGACCTACGAGCAGTACTTC
TRBD2	TRBV5-1	TRBJ2-1	-	CASSRTSGSSSYNEQFF	TGCGCCAGCAGTCGTACTAGCGGTTCTAGCTCCTACAATGAGCAGTTCTTC
TRBD1	TRBV4-1	TRBJ2-3	-	CASSPSGQGANTQYF	TGCGCCAGCAGCCCGTCGGGACAGGGGGCCAATACGCAGTATTTT
-	TRBV5-1	TRBJ1-2	many	CASSPRPETDGYTF	TGCGCCAGCAGCCCTAGACCTGAGACGGATGGCTACACCTTC
-	TRBV28	TRBJ1-2	-	CASSRPRLGAYGYTF	TGTGCCAGCAGTCGCCCCCGTCTGGGTGCCTATGGCTACACCTTC
-	TRBV7-8	TRBJ2-2	-	CASTRGTNTGELFF	TGTGCCAGCACCAGGGGAACGAACACCGGGGAGCTGTTTTTT
-	TRBV25-1	TRBJ1-4	-	CASSEGDDLSEKLFF	TGTGCCAGCAGTGAGGGGGATGATCTGAGTGAAAAACTGTTTTTT
-	TRBV19	TRBJ2-7	-	CASSFPGQVHEQYF	TGTGCCAGTAGCTTCCCGGGACAAGTCCACGAGCAGTACTTC
-	TRBV7-9	TRBJ1-4	-	CASSSKGANEKLFF	TGTGCCAGCAGCTCGAAGGGGGCTAATGAAAAACTGTTTTTT
TRBD1	TRBV27	TRBJ2-5	-	CASRGTGRETQYF	TGTGCCAGCAGGGGGACAGGGAGGGAGACCCAGTACTTC
TRBD1	TRBV5-1	TRBJ1-4	few	CASSLGDRDSEKLFF	TGCGCCAGCAGCTTGGGGGACCGGGACAGTGAAAAACTGTTTTTT
-	TRBV5-4	TRBJ1-2	few	CASGQDIYGYTF	TGTGCCAGCGGGCAGGATATCTATGGCTACACCTTC
-	TRBV28	TRBJ2-7	few	CASSWLGSRREQYF	TGTGCCAGCAGTTGGTTGGGTAGTAGGCGCGAGCAGTACTTC
-	TRBV28	TRBJ1-1	-	CASRSGQNTEAFF	TGTGCCAGCAGAAGCGGTCAGAACACTGAAGCTTTCTTT
TRBD1	TRBV6-4	TRBJ2-3	few	CASSAGTGFADTQYF	TGTGCCAGCAGCGCGGGGACAGGGTTCGCAGATACGCAGTATTTT